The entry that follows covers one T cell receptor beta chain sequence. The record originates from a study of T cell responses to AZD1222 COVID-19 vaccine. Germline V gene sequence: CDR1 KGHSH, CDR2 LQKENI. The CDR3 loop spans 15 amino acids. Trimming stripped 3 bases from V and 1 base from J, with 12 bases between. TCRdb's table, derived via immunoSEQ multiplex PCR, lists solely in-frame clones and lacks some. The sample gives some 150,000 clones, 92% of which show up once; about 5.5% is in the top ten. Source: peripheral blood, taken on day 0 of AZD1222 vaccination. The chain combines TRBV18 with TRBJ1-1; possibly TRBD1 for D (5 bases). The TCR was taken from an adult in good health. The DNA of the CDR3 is TGTGCCAGCTCACCGTTAGAGGGGCGGAACACTGAAGCTTTCTTT. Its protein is CASSPLEGRNTEAFF.